The source of this T cell receptor beta chain is a study of vaccination and CD4 T cells after COVID-19. This clonotype is large in the sample. Its target is not known. Scientists ran DNA taken from cultured CD4+ T cells through the Oncomine TCR Beta short-read assay for sequencing. From the PCR reads, TCRdb called clonotypes with MiXCR, one entry per CDR3 protein. Seen here are 1,300 to 1,500 distinct CDR3 sequences, 45% to 60% observed once, and the top ten hold over 70%. Treatment of the sample: roughly 10-day PBMC culture with coronavirus spike peptide pools or control peptides (ViraFEST assay). Pre-COVID-19 pandemic sampling (2011-2018) yielded the unexposed donor's CD4+ T cells. V was shortened by 6 bases and J by 2 bases, with 18 bases between the two germline ends. The CDR3 is made up of 15 amino acids. The V gene's germline CDR1 is DFQATT and CDR2 SNEGSKA (reference sequence).

The sequence was collected from a human donor in good health. This chain uses TRBV20-1 with TRBJ2-3; D might be TRBD1 or TRBD2, each matching 5 bases. Sequenced: CD4+ T cells from blood, cultured in vitro. CDR3 sequence: CSARRSRGVTDTQYF. CDR3 in DNA: TGCAGTGCCCGACGGTCGAGAGGGGTCACAGATACGCAGTATTTT.